The subject of this entry is one T cell receptor beta chain. It lacks a known antigen. Base qualities are not at hand, and no much larger clone is one base apart. This sample stems from a study of T cell responses to AZD1222 COVID-19 vaccine (dated by TCRdb to the early 2020s). General notes on the study: AZD1222 recipients with second doses at about 4 weeks or about 12 weeks were pooled, because spike-specific TCR depth and breadth did not differ between schedules. TCR sequencing was performed for fewer than 250 trial participants, of whom 207 were given two doses of AZD1222 and approximately 26 were given two doses of MenACWY control vaccine. Trial participants were enrolled into age subgroups of 18-55, 56-69 and 70-plus years, which contained 148, 28 and 57 TCR-sequenced participants, respectively. Results the study describes overall, beyond this receptor: Spike-specific TCR breadth and depth rose significantly after two AZD1222 doses compared with day 0 and with MenACWY recipients. In the small 56-69-year group, the increase in depth fell short of significance, most likely because of low power. Epitopes outside the regions mutated in the B.1.351 and B.1.1.7 variants were reportedly recognized by nearly half of the unique spike-specific TCRs. Only a handful of AZD1222 recipients were SARS-CoV-2 seropositive at baseline, limiting conclusions about previously exposed vaccinees. The whole spike protein was spanned by vaccine-associated CD4 TCRs, and dominant responses were seen in regions 160-218 and 743-854. Because no samples from the day 14 peak response were available, repertoires could be characterized only after the peak T cell response. Participants were mostly white British and included more females than males, and it was suggested by the authors that clonal diversity may have been underestimated.

The CDR3 regions of human TCRbeta chains were analyzed by immunosequencing. The original pipeline was this. TCRs in the repertoires were matched against a reference library of SARS-CoV-2-specific TCRs that had been generated with the MIRA antigen-specificity platform. Breadth was defined as the fraction of unique TCRs that were SARS-CoV-2-associated, and depth was defined as the fraction of total T cells that were SARS-CoV-2-associated. Using the MIRA data, each spike-specific TCR was assigned both to the spike region to which the TCR was reactive and to a CD4 or CD8 class. Log10-transformed breadth and depth values were compared by one-way ANOVA with Sidak's multiple comparisons tests. Sourced from immuneACCESS, this table was stored by TCRdb with only in-frame sequences that have V and J called. A share of the clones is absent; for the studies checked, an unresolved V gene accounts for under half, and the remainder has no known explanation. The V and J calls and the clone size are those of that table, but D and trimming were determined from the DNA. This sample comprises about 170,000 clones, approximately 93% of them detected only once. The ten largest clones add up to approximately 3.9% of the sample.

CDR1 MNHEY and CDR2 SVGAGI were looked up in the germline V gene. Trimming takes 7 bases off V and 3 bases off J; junction bases not matched to a gene: 3. The CDR3 numbers 14 residues from cysteine through phenylalanine. This entry keeps only the CDR3 DNA: 42 bases, framed from base 1. This specimen's time point label, per the study, means: baseline before first vaccination. Samples from vaccinated people were obtained from the UK trials COV001 and COV002, which included a single-blind randomized controlled phase 2/3 trial of AZD1222 (ChAdOx1 nCoV-19) in healthy adults. For TCRbeta chain sequencing, PBMC samples from trial participants were taken at day 0 and at day 28 after the second dose.

Recombination connected TRBV6-5 to TRBJ1-4; 9 bases in between match TRBD1. The receptor comes from an adult in good health. Sequenced here: peripheral blood, sampled on day 0 of AZD1222 vaccination. The CDR3 reads as follows: CASTDRGANEKLFF. The DNA sequence reads TGTGCCAGCACAGACAGGGGGGCTAATGAAAAACTGTTTTTT.